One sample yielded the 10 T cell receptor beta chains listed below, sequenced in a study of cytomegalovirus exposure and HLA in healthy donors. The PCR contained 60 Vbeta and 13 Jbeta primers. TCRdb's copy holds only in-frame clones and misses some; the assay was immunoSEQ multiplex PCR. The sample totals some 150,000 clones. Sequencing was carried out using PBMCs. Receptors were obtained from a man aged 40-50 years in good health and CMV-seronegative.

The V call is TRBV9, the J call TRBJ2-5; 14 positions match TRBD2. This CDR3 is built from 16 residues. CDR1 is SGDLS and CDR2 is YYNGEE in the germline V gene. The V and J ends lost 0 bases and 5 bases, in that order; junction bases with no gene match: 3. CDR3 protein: CASSVGRTSGGETQYF. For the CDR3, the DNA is TGTGCCAGCAGCGTAGGGAGGACTAGCGGGGGGGAGACCCAGTACTTC.

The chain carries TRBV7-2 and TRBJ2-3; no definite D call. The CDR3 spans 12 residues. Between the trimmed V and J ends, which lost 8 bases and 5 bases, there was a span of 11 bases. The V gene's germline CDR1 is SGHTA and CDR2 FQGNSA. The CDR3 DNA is TGTGCCAGCGGTCTTCAGGTAGATACGCAGTATTTT. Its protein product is CASGLQVDTQYF.

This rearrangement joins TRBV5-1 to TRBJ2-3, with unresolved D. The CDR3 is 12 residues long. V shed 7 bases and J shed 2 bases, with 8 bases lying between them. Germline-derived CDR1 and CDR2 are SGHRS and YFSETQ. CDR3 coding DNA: TGCGCCAGCGCGGCCCCCACAGATACGCAGTATTTT. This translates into CASAAPTDTQYF.

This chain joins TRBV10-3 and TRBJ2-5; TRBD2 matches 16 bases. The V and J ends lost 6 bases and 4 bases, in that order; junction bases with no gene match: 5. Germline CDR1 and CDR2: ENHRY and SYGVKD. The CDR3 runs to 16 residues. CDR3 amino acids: CAIRAGTSGGAETQYF. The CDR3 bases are TGTGCCATCAGAGCCGGGACTAGCGGGGGGGCAGAGACCCAGTACTTC.

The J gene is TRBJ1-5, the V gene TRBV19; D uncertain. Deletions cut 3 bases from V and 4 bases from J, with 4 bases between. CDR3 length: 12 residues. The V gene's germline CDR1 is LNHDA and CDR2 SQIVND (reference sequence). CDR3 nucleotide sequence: TGTGCCAGTAGTATTCCTAATCAGCCCCAGCATTTT. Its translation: CASSIPNQPQHF.

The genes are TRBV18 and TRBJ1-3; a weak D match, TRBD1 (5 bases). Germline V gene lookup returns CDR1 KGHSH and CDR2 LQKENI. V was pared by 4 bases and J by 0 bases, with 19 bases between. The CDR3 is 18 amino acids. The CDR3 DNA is TGTGCCAGCTCACTGGACGAGACAGCTCTCATCTCTGGAAACACCATATATTTT. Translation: CASSLDETALISGNTIYF.

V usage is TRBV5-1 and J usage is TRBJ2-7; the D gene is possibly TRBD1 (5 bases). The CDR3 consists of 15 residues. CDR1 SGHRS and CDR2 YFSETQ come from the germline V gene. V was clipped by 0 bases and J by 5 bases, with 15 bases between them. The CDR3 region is CASSLATASLDEQYF. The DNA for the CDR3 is TGCGCCAGCAGCTTGGCGACAGCCTCCTTGGACGAGCAGTACTTC.

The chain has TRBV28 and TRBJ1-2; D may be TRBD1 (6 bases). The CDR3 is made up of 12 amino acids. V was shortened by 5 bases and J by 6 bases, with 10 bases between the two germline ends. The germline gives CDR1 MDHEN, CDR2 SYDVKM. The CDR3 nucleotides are TGTGCCAGCAGTCAACAGGGTGATGGCTACACCTTC. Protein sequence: CASSQQGDGYTF.

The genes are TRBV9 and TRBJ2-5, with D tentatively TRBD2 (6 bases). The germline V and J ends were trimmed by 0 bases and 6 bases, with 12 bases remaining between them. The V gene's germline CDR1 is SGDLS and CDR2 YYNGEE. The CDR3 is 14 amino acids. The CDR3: CASSVDGDLKTQYF. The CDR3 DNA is TGTGCCAGCAGCGTAGATGGGGACTTGAAGACCCAGTACTTC.

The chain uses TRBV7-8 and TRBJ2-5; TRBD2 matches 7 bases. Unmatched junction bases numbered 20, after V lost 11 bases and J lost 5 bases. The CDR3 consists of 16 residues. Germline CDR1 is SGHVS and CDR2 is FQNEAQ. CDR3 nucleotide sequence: TGTGCCGGATCCTCATTGTCTAGCGGAGGCTGGGAGACCCAGTACTTC. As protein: CAGSSLSSGGWETQYF.